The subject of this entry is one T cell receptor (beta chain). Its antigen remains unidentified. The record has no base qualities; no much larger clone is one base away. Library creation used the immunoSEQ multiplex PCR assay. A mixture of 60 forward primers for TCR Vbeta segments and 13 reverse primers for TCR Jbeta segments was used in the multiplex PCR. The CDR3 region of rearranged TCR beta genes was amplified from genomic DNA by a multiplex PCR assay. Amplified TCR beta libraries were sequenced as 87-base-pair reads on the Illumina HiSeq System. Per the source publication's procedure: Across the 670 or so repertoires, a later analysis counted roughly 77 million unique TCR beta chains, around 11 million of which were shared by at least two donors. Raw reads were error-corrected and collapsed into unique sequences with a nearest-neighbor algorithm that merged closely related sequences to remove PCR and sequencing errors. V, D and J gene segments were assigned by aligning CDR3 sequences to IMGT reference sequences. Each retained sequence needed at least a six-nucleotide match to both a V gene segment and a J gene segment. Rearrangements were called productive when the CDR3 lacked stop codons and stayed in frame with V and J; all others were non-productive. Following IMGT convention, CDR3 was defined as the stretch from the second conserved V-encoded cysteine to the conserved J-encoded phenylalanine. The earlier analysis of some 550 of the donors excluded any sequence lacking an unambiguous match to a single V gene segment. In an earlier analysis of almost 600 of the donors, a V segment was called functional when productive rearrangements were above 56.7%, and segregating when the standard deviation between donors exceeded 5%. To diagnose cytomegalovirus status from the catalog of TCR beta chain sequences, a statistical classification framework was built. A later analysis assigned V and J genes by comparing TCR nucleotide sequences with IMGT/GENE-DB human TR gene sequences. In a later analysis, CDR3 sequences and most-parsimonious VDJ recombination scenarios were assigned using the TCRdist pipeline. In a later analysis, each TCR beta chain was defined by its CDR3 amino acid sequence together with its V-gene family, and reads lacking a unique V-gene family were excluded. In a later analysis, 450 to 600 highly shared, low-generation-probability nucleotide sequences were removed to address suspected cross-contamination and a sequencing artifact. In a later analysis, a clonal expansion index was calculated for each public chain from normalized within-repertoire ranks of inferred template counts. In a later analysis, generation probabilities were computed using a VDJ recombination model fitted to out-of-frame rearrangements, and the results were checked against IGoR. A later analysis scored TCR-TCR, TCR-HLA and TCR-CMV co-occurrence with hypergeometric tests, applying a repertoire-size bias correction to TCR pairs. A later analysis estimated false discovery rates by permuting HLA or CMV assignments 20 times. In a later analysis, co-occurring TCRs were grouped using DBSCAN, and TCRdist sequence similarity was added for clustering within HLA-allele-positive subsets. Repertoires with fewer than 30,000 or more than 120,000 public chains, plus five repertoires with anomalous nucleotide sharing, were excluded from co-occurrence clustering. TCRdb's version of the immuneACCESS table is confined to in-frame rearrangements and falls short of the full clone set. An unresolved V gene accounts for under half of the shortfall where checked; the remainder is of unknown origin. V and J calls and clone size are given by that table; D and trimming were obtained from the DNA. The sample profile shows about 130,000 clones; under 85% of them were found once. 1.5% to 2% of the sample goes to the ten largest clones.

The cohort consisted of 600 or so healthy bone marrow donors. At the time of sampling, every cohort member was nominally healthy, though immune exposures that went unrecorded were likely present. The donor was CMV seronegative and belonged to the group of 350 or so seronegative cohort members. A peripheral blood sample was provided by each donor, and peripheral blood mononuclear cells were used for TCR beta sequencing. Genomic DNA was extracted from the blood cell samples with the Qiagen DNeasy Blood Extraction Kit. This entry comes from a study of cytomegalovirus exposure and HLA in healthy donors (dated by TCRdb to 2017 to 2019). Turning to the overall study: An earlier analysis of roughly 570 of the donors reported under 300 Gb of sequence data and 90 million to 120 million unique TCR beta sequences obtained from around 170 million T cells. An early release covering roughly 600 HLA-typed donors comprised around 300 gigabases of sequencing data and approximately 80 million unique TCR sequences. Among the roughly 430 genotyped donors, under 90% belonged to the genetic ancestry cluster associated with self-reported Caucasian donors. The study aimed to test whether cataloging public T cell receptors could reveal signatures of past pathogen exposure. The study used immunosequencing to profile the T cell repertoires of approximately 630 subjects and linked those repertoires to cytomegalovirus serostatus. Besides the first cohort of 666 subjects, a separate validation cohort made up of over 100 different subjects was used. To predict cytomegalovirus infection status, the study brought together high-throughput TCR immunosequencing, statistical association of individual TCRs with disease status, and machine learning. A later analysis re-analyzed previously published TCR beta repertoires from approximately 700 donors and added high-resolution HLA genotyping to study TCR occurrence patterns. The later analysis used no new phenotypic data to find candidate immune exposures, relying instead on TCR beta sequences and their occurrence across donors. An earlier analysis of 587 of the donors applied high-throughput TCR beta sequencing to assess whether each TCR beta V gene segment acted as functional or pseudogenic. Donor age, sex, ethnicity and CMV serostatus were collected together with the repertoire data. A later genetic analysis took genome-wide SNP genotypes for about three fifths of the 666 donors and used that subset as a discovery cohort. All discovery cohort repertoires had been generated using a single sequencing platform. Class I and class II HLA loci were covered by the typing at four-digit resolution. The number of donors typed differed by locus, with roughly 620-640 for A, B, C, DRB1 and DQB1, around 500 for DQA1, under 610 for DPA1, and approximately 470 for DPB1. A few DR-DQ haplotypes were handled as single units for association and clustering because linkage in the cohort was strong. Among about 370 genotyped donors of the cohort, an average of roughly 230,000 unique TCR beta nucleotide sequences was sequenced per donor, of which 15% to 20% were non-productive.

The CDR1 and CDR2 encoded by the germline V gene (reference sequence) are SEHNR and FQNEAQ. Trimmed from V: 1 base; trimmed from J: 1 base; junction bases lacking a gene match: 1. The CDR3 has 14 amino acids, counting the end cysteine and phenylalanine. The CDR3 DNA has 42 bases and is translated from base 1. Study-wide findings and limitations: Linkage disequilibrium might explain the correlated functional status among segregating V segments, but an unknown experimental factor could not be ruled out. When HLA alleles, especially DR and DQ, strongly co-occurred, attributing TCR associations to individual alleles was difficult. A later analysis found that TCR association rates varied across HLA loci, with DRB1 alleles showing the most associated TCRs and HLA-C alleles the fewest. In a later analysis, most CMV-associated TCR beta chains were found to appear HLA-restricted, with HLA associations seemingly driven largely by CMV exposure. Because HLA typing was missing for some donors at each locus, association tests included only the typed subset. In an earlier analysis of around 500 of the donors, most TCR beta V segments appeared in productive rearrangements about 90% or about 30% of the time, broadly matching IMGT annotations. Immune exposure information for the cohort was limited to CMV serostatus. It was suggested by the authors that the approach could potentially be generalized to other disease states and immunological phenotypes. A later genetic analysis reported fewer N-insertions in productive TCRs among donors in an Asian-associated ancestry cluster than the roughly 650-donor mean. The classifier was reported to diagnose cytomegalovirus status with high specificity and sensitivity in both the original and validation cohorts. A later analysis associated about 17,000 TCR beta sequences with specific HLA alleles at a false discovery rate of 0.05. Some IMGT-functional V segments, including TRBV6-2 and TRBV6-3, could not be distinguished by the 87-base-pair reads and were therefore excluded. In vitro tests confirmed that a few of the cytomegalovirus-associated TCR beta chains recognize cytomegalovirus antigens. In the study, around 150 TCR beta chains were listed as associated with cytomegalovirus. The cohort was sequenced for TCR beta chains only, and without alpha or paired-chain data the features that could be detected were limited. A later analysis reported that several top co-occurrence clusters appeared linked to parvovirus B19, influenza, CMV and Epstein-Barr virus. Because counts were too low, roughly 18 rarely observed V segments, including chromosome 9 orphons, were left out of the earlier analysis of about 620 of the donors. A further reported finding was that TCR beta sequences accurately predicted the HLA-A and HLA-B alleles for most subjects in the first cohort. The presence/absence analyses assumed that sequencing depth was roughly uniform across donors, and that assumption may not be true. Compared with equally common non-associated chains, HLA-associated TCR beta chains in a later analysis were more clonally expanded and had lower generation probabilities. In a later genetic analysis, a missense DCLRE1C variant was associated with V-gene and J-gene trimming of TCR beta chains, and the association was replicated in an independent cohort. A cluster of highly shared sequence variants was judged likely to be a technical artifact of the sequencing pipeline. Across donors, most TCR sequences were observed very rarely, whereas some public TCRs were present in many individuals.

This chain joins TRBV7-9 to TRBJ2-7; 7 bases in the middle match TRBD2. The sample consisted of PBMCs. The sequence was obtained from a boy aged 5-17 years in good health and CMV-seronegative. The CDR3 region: CASSLDGRSYEQYF. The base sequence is TGTGCCAGCAGCTTAGACGGGAGGTCCTACGAGCAGTACTTC.